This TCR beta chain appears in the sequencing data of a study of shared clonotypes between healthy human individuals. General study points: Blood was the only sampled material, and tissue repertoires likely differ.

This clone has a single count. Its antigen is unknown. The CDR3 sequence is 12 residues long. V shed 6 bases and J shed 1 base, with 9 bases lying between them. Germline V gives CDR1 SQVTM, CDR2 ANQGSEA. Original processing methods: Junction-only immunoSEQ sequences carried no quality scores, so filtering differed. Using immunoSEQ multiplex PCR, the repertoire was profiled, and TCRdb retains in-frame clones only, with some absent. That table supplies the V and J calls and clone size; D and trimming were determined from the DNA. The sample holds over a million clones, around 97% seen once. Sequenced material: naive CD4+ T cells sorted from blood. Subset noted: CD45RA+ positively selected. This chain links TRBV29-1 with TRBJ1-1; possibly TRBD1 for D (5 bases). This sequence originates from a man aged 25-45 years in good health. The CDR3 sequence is CSVGRWNTEAFF. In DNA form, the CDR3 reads TGCAGCGTGGGACGATGGAACACTGAAGCTTTCTTT.